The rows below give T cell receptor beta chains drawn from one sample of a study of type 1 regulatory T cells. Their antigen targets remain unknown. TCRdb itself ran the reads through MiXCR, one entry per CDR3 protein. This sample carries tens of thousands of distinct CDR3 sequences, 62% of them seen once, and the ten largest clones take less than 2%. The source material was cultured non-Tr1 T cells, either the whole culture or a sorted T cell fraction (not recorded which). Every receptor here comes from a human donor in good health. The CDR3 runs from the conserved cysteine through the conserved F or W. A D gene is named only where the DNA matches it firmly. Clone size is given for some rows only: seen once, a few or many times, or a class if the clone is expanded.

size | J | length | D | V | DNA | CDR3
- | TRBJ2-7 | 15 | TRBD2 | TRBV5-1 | TGCGCCAGCAGCCGAGCCGGGACTAACTCCTACGAGCAGTACTTC | CASSRAGTNSYEQYF
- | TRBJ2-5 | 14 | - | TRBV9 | TGTGCCAGCAGCGCCCCCAGGTACGGCGAGACCCAGTACTTC | CASSAPRYGETQYF
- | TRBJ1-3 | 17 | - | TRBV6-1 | TGTGCCAGCAGTGAATACCGGACAGACTCTTATGGAAACACCATATATTTT | CASSEYRTDSYGNTIYF
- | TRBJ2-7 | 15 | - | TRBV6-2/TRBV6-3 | TGTGCCAGCAGCCCTATGGGACTCCAAACCTACGAGCAGTACTTC | CASSPMGLQTYEQYF
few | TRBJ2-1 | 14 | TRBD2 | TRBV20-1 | TGCAGTGCGCGGACTAGCGGGGCCTACAATGAGCAGTTCTTC | CSARTSGAYNEQFF
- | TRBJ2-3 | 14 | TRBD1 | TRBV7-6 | TGTGCCAGCAGCGCGGACAGGACTTCAGATACGCAGTATTTT | CASSADRTSDTQYF
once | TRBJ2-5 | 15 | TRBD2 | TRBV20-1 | TGCAGTGCTAGAGATCGAATTAGCGGGGGGGAGACCCAGTACTTC | CSARDRISGGETQYF
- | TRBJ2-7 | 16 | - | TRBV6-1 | TGTGCCAGTAAAGGACTCGCGACGATCAGCTATTACGAGCAGTACTTC | CASKGLATISYYEQYF
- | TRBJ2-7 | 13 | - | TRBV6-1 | TGTGCCAGCAGGGGGGACGACACCTACGAGCAGTACTTC | CASRGDDTYEQYF
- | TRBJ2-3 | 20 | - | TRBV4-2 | TGTGCCAGCAGCCAAGTCGGCATCGGAACAACAGGGACTAGCACAGATACGCAGTATTTT | CASSQVGIGTTGTSTDTQYF
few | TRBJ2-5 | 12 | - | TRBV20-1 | TGCAGTGCTAGACCCACCGCAGAGACCCAGTACTTC | CSARPTAETQYF
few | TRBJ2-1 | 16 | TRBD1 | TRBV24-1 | TGTGCCACCAGTGACCCCCGGGACAGAGTTGGCGATGAGCAGTTCTTC | CATSDPRDRVGDEQFF
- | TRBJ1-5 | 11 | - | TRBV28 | TGTGCCAGCAGTTTTGATCAGCCCCAGCATTTT | CASSFDQPQHF
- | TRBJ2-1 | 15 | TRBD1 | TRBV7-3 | TGTGCCAGCAGCGTCTCCGGGACAGGGTTCAACGAGCAGTTCTTC | CASSVSGTGFNEQFF
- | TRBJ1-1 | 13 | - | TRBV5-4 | TGTGCCAGCAGCTTCAGGGACTCTACTGAAGCTTTCTTT | CASSFRDSTEAFF
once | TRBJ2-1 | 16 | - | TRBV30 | TGTGCCTGCACACACGGACCGACACCACTCTACAATGAGCAGTTCTTC | CACTHGPTPLYNEQFF
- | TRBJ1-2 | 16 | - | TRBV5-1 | TGCGCCAGCAGCTTGGAAGGTCAGGGGCATAACTATGGCTACACCTTC | CASSLEGQGHNYGYTF
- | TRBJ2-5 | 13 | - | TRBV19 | TGTGCCAGTAGTAGGTCAGCTAAAGAGACCCAGTACTTC | CASSRSAKETQYF
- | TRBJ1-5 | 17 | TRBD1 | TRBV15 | TGTGCCACCAGCAGGCAACAGGGGAAGGGTAGCAATCAGCCCCAGCATTTT | CATSRQQGKGSNQPQHF
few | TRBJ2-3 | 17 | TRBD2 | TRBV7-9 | TGTGCCAGCAGCACGTCGCGGGGGGCTCAAGGATCAGATACGCAGTATTTT | CASSTSRGAQGSDTQYF
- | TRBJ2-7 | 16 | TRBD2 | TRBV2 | TGTGCCAGCAGCCCTGCGGGTAGCGGGAGAACGAACGAGCAGTACTTC | CASSPAGSGRTNEQYF
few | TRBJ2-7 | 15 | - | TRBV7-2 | TGTGCCAGCAGCCCTACAGGTCACAGCTCCTACGAGCAGTACTTC | CASSPTGHSSYEQYF
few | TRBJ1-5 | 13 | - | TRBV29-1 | TGCAGCGTTTCGGGGGGAAGGGATCAGCCCCAGCATTTT | CSVSGGRDQPQHF
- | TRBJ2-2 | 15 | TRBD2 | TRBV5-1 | TGCGCCAGTATGAGCGGGGGCAAGAACACCGGGGAGCTGTTTTTT | CASMSGGKNTGELFF
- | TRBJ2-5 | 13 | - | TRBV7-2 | TGTGCCAGCAGCCCACGGCCCGAAGAGACCCAGTACTTC | CASSPRPEETQYF
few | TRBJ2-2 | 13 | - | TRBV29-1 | TGCAGCGTTGCGCCCAGGGATTCCGGGGAGCTGTTTTTT | CSVAPRDSGELFF
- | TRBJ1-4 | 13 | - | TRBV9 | TGTGCCAGCAGCCCGCAGGGTAATGAAAAACTGTTTTTT | CASSPQGNEKLFF
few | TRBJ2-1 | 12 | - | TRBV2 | TGTGCCAGCAGAGAACTAGAGCCTGAGCAGTTCTTC | CASRELEPEQFF
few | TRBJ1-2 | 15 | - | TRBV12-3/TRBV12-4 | TGTGCCAGCAGTTTAAGCGCAGGGGAGAGGTCTGGCTACACCTTC | CASSLSAGERSGYTF
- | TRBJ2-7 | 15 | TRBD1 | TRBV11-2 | TGTGCCAGCAGTTACACAGGGGGGTCCTCCTACGAGCAGTACTTC | CASSYTGGSSYEQYF
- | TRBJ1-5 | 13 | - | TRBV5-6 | TGTGCCAGCAGCTTTTACGGCGCCCAGCCCCAGCATTTT | CASSFYGAQPQHF
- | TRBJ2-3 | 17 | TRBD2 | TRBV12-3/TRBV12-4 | TGTGCCAGCAGCCGGGAGGGGCTAGCGGGAGTAAAAGATACGCAGTATTTT | CASSREGLAGVKDTQYF
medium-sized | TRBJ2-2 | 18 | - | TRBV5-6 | TGTGCCAGCAGCACGGACAAGCACGCCTTCGCGAACACCGGGGAGCTGTTTTTT | CASSTDKHAFANTGELFF
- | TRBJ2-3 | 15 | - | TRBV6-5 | TGTGCCAGCAGTTACTCGGGTAGCATGAGAGATACGCAGTATTTT | CASSYSGSMRDTQYF
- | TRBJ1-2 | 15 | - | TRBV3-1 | TGTGCCAGCAGCCAAGAAGGCAGAGATAACTATGGCTACACCTTC | CASSQEGRDNYGYTF
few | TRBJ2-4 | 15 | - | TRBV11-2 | TGTGCCAGCAGCTTAGACGGGCCCTCCAAAAACATTCAGTACTTC | CASSLDGPSKNIQYF
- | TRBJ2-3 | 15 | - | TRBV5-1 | TGCGCCAGCAGCTTACGGGGCGTCGGAGGAGATACGCAGTATTTT | CASSLRGVGGDTQYF
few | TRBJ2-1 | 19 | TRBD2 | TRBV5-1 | TGCGCCAGCAGCATAGGACTAGCGGGAGGTCTCTTCTCCTACAATGAGCAGTTCTTC | CASSIGLAGGLFSYNEQFF
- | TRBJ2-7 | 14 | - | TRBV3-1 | TGTGCCAGCAGCCAAGCTGGAGGGTCTCCCGAGCAGTACTTC | CASSQAGGSPEQYF
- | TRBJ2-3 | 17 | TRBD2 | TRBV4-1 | TGCGCCAGCAGCCAACCCAGGACTAGCGGTAGCACAGATACGCAGTATTTT | CASSQPRTSGSTDTQYF
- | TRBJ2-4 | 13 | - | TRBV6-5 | TGTGCCAGCAGCCAGGACACCAAAAACATTCAGTACTTC | CASSQDTKNIQYF
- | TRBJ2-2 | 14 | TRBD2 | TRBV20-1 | TGCAGTGCGCCGGGACTAGCGGTGGGTGGGGAGCTGTTTTTT | CSAPGLAVGGELFF
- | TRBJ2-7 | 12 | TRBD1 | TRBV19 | TGTGCCAGCTCTGACAGGGGGAGCGAGCAGTACTTC | CASSDRGSEQYF
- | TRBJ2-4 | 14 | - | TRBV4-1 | TGCGCCAGCGGCGCGGACAGATCAACCAACATTCAGTACTTC | CASGADRSTNIQYF
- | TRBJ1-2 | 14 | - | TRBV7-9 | TGTGCCAGCAGCTTAGTGGGCGGATTCATAGGCTACACCTTC | CASSLVGGFIGYTF
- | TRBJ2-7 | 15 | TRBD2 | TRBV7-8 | TGTGCCAGCAGCCTATTAGCGGGCCCGCCTGCTGAGCAGTACTTC | CASSLLAGPPAEQYF
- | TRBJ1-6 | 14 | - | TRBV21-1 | TGTGCCAGCAGCCCCCGGGTAGAGACTTCACCCCTCCACTTT | CASSPRVETSPLHF
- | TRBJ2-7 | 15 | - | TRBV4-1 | TGCGCCAGCAGCCAAATTGGCGGGAACCGATACGAGCAGTACTTC | CASSQIGGNRYEQYF
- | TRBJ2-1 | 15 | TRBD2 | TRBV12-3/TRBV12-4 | TGTGCCAGCCTATCTCCTGAGACTAGCGCCAATGAGCAGTTCTTC | CASLSPETSANEQFF
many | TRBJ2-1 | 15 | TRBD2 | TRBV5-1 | TGCGCCAGCAGCACAGCGGGGGGATCCTACAATGAGCAGTTCTTC | CASSTAGGSYNEQFF
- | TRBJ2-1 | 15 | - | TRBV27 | TGTGCCAGCAGTCCACGTTGGCAGAACTACAATGAGCAGTTCTTC | CASSPRWQNYNEQFF
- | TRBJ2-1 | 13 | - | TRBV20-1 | TGCAGTGCTAGAGCTTCTAGATCGGGTGAGCAGTTCTTC | CSARASRSGEQFF